This T cell receptor (beta chain) was recorded in a study of prognosis after radiotherapy for stage I lung cancer. Genomic DNA was subjected to two-round multiplex PCR for amplification of TCR beta CDR3. Primers (each specific to one TRBV or TRBJ gene) were used in first-round PCR. Each CDR3 protein is one row after TCRdb ran MiXCR on the multiplex PCR reads. The sample includes 30,000 to 40,000 distinct CDR3 sequences, under 40% of them seen just once. Regarding this clonotype: Its antigen is not known.

Germline loops: CDR1 DFQATT, CDR2 SNEGSKA (reference sequence). The V and J ends lost 5 bases and 2 bases respectively, with 10 bases between them. The CDR3 runs to 13 residues. Study outcomes and limitations: Tumor-specific status of the expanded TCR clones was not determined in the analysis.

Sequenced material: PBMCs, taken before or after stereotactic body radiation therapy (not recorded which). The TCR was taken from a donor aged 50 or older with non-small cell lung cancer. The chain couples TRBV20-1 to TRBJ2-1; D gene ambiguous. CDR3 in amino acids: CSARLSTYNEQFF. DNA for the CDR3: TGCAGTGCTCGGTTGAGCACCTACAATGAGCAGTTCTTC.